The rows below give T cell receptor beta chains drawn from one sample of a study of blood T cell repertoires in COVID-19. The repertoire was sequenced with immunoSEQ multiplex PCR; TCRdb's copy has only in-frame clones and lacks some. Of a few hundred thousand clones listed, more than 75% are singletons. The sequencing sample was made of PBMCs or T cells enriched from blood (not recorded which). Receptors were obtained from a woman in her twenties or thirties who had recovered from COVID-19. Both conserved end residues are part of each CDR3. The D gene is left open where the match is weak. Expanded clones are given a class, and other clones once, few, many or no size at all.

len | abundance | d_gene | j_gene | v_gene | CDR3aa | CDR3nt
15 | . | . | TRBJ1-3 | TRBV10-2 | CASSERRLFGNTIYF | TGCGCCAGCAGTGAGCGGCGACTCTTTGGAAACACCATATATTTT
17 | . | TRBD1 | TRBJ2-5 | TRBV11-2 | CASSPPLPNRGLETQYF | TGTGCCAGCAGCCCGCCCCTCCCGAACAGGGGGCTGGAGACCCAGTACTTC
13 | once | . | TRBJ1-2 | TRBV18 | CASSTDSNYGYTF | TGTGCCAGCTCGACGGACTCGAACTATGGCTACACCTTC
13 | . | . | TRBJ1-2 | TRBV6-5 | CASSTGSLYGYTF | TGTGCCAGCAGTACCGGGAGCCTCTATGGCTACACCTTC
13 | . | . | TRBJ2-1 | TRBV6-5 | CASTIDSTGEQFF | TGTGCCAGCACTATAGACAGTACGGGTGAGCAGTTCTTC
15 | . | . | TRBJ2-1 | TRBV19 | CASSPFMSSYNEQFF | TGTGCCAGTAGTCCGTTTATGAGCTCCTACAATGAGCAGTTCTTC
15 | . | TRBD1 | TRBJ1-1 | TRBV5-4 | CASSLGGQGATEAFF | TGTGCCAGCAGCTTGGGGGGACAGGGAGCCACTGAAGCTTTCTTT
16 | . | . | TRBJ2-3 | TRBV7-9 | CASSLGAESSTDTQYF | TGTGCCAGCAGCTTAGGGGCCGAATCTAGCACAGATACGCAGTATTTT
18 | . | . | TRBJ1-1 | TRBV2 | CASRTGGAGLRGNTEAFF | TGTGCCAGCAGGACAGGAGGAGCAGGCCTTAGGGGGAACACTGAAGCTTTCTTT
12 | few | TRBD1 | TRBJ2-7 | TRBV12-3/TRBV12-4 | CASSRGQGEQYF | TGTGCCAGCAGCCGGGGACAGGGTGAGCAGTACTTC
14 | . | . | TRBJ2-4 | TRBV25-1 | CASNPGTPRNIQYF | TGTGCCAGCAACCCAGGGACTCCCCGAAACATTCAGTACTTC
16 | . | TRBD1 | TRBJ1-5 | TRBV6-6 | CASNGPGQGRDQPQHF | TGTGCCAGCAATGGACCGGGACAGGGTAGGGATCAGCCCCAGCATTTT
14 | . | . | TRBJ2-1 | TRBV29-1 | CSAAGTPTYNEQFF | TGCAGCGCCGCCGGGACACCAACATACAATGAGCAGTTCTTC
14 | once | . | TRBJ1-2 | TRBV28 | CASSSAQVIYGYTF | TGTGCCAGCAGTTCGGCACAGGTGATTTATGGCTACACCTTC